Listed here are 5 T cell receptor beta chains from one sample, sequenced in a study of regulatory T cells in long-lasting Graves disease. The TCR beta library used iRepertoire HTBI primers with Arm-PCR amplification of CDR3. TCRdb called the multiplex PCR reads again in MiXCR, with one record for every CDR3 protein. The data hold some 500,000 distinct CDR3 sequences, with roughly 13% observed a single time. As for time point: newly diagnosed GD, antithyroid drugs for less than 3 months. The TCR library used RNA extracted from PBMCs. These same data were also listed under a study on T cells in Graves' hyperthyroidism and ophthalmopathy.

The input for sequencing was peripheral blood mononuclear cells (PBMCs), taken at new diagnosis, from a patient treated with antithyroid drugs. These receptors all come from a man between 25 and 39 years old with Graves disease.

This clonotype was seen at least ten times. The CDR3 sequence: CASSVQGSVLIPEQYF. DNA of the CDR3: TGTGCCAGCAGCGTACAGGGGTCCGTGCTTATCCCCGAGCAGTACTTC. The chain links TRBV2 to TRBJ2-7; TRBD1 matches 7 bases. V gave up 6 bases and J gave up 6 bases; unmatched junction bases: 17. From germline, CDR1 is SNHLY and CDR2 FYNNEI. The CDR3 is made up of 16 amino acids.

The gene calls are TRBV5-1 and TRBJ2-2; no definite D call. There are 16 residues in the CDR3. Germline V gives CDR1 SGHRS, CDR2 YFSETQ. The V end was cut by 1 base, the J end by 0 bases, with 10 bases between. The DNA for the CDR3 is TGCGCCAGCAGCTTGTATGGGAAAGCGAACACCGGGGAGCTGTTTTTT. Translation gives CASSLYGKANTGELFF. The variable domain in full, completed from reference TRBV5-1 and TRBJ2-2, reads KAGVTQTPRYLIKTRGQQVTLSCSPISGHRSVSWYQQTPGQGLQFLFEYFSETQRNKGNFPGRFSGRQFSNSRSEMNVSTLELGDSALYLCASSLYGKANTGELFFGEGSRLTVL.

The V gene is TRBV3-1, the J gene TRBJ2-7; D not certain. Germline values: CDR1 LGHDT, CDR2 YNNKEL (reference sequence). Between the trimmed V and J ends, which lost 5 bases and 1 base, there was a span of 12 bases. The CDR3 has 14 residues. As DNA, the CDR3 is TGTGCCAGCAGCGAGACCGATACTTCCTACGAGCAGTACTTC. It yields the protein CASSETDTSYEQYF.

This clonotype has just a few counts. A much larger clone lies one base from this, so it may be a read error. The chain carries TRBV2 and TRBJ2-5, with D possibly being TRBD2 (6 bases). Trimming cost V 6 bases and J 9 bases, with 20 bases left between them. Germline-derived CDR1 and CDR2 are SNHLY and FYNNEI. This CDR3 has 14 amino acids. This chain's CDR3 is CASSNRRAWEAQYF. For the CDR3, the DNA is TGTGCCAGCAGCAATCGGCGGGCCTGGGAGGCCCAGTACTTC.

This clonotype was found a few times. The J gene is TRBJ2-3, the V gene TRBV7-9, with D uncertain. The CDR3 contains 14 residues. Trimming removed 4 bases at V and 2 bases at J, with 10 bases between. Germline CDR1 and CDR2: SEHNR and FQNEAQ (reference sequence). CDR3 nucleotides: TGTGCCAGCAGCTACGTAGTAGACACAGATACGCAGTATTTT. It encodes CASSYVVDTDTQYF.